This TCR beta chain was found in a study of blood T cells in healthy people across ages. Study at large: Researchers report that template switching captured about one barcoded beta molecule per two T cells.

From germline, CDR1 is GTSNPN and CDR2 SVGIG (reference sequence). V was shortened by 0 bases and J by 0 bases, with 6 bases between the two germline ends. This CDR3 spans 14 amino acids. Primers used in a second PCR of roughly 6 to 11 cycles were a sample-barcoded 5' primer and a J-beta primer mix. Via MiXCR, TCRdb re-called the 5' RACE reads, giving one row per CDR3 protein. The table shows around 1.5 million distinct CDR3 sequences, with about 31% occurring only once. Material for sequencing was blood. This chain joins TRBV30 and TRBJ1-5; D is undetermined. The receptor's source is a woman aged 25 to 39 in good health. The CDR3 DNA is TGTGCCTGGAGTGTCGGTCCTAGCAATCAGCCCCAGCATTTT. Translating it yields CAWSVGPSNQPQHF. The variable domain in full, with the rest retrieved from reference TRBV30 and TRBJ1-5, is SQTIHQWPATLVQPVGSPLSLECTVEGTSNPNLYWYRQAAGRGLQLLFYSVGIGQISSEVPQNLSASRPQDRQFILSSKKLLLSDSGFYLCAWSVGPSNQPQHFGDGTRLSIL.